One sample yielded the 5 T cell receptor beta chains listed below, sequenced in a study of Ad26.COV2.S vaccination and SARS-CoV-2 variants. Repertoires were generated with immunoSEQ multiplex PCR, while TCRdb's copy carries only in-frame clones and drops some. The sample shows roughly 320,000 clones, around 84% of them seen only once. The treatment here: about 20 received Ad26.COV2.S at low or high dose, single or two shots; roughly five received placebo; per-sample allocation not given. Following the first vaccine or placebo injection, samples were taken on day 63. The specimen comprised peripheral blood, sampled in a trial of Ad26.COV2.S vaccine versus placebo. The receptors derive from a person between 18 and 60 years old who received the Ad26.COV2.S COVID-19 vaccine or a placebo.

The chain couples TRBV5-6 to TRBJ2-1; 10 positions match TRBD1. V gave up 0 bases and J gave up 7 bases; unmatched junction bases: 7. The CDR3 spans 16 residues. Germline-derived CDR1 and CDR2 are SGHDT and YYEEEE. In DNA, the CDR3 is TGTGCCAGCAGCTTGGCGGGACAGGGGCCCGCGAATGAGCAGTTCTTC. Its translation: CASSLAGQGPANEQFF.

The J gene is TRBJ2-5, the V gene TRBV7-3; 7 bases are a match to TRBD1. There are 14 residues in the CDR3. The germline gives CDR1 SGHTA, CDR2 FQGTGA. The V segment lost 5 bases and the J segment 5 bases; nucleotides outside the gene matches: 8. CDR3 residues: CASSPGQSKETQYF. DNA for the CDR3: TGTGCCAGCAGCCCGGGACAGTCCAAGGAGACCCAGTACTTC. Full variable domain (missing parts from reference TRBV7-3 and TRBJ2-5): GAGVSQTPSNKVTEKGKYVELRCDPISGHTALYWYRQSLGQGPEFLIYFQGTGAADDSGLPNDRFFAVRPEGSVSTLKIQRTERGDSAVYLCASSPGQSKETQYFGPGTRLLVL.

The CDR3 sequence is CASKIGTLVTGELFF. CDR3 nucleotides: TGTGCCAGCAAGATCGGGACCCTGGTCACCGGGGAGCTGTTTTTT. The chain recombines TRBV6-5 with TRBJ2-2; D may be TRBD1 or TRBD2 (5 bases each). Germline CDR1 and CDR2: MNHEY and SVGAGI. CDR3 length equals 15 residues. The V end was cut by 7 bases, the J end by 4 bases, with 16 bases between.

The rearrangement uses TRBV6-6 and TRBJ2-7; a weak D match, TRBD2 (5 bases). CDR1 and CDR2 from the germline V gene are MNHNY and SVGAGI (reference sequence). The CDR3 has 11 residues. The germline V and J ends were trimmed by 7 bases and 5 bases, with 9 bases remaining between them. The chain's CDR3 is CASKEVHEQYF. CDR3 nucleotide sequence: TGTGCCAGCAAGGAGGTCCACGAGCAGTACTTC.

DNA for the CDR3: TGTGCCAGCAGTTACTCGGAGAACACTGAAGCTTTCTTT. It yields the protein CASSYSENTEAFF. The chain combines TRBV6-6 with TRBJ1-1; no clear D. The CDR3 length is 13 residues. Deletions cut 0 bases from V and 1 base from J, with 3 bases between. Germline CDR1 is MNHNY and CDR2 is SVGAGI (reference sequence).